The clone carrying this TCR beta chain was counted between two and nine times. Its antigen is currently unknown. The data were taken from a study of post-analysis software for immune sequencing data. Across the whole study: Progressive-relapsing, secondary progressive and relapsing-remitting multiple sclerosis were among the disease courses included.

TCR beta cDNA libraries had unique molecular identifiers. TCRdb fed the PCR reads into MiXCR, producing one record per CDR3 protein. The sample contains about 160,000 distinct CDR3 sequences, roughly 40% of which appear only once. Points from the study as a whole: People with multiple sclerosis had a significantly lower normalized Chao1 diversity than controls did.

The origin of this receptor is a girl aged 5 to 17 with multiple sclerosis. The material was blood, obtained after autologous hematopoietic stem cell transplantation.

The DNA of the CDR3 is TGCGCCAGCAGCCGGACAGGGTTGAGTGACTATGGCTACACCTTC. Translating it yields CASSRTGLSDYGYTF. The V and J genes are TRBV5-1 and TRBJ1-2, with 8 bases that match TRBD1. V trimming: 4 bases; J trimming: 3 bases; junction bases outside the gene matches: 8. The germline CDR1 and CDR2 sequences are SGHRS and YFSETQ. The CDR3 spans 15 residues.